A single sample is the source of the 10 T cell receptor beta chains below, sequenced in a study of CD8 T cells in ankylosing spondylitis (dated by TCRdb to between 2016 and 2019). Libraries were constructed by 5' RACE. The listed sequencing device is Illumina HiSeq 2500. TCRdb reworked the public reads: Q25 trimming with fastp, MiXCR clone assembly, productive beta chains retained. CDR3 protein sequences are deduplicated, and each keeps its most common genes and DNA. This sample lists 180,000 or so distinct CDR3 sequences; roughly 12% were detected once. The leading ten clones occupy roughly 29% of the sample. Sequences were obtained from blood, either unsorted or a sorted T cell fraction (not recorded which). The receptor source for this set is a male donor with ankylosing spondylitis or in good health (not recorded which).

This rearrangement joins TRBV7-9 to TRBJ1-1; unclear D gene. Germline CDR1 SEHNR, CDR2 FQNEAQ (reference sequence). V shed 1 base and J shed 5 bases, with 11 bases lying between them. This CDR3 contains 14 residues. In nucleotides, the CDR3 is TGTGCCAGCAGCTTAGTGAGTCCCCAAACTGAAGCTTTCTTT. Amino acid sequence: CASSLVSPQTEAFF. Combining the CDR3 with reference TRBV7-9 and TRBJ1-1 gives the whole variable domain DTGVSQNPRHKITKRGQNVTFRCDPISEHNRLYWYRQTLGQGPEFLTYFQNEAQLEKSRLLSDRFSAERPKGSFSTLEIQRTEQGDSAMYLCASSLVSPQTEAFFGQGTRLTVV.

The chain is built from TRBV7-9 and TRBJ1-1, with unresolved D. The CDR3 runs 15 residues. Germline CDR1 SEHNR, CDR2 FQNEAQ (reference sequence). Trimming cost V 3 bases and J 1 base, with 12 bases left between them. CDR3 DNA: TGTGCCAGCAGCTTGTTGCCGGGCCCGAACACTGAAGCTTTCTTT. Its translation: CASSLLPGPNTEAFF.

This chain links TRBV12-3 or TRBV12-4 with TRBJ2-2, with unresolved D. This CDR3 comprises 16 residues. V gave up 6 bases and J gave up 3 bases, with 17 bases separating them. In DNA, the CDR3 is TGTGCCAGCAGCCGGCCGGCCATCGGAGACACCGGGGAGCTGTTTTTT. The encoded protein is CASSRPAIGDTGELFF.

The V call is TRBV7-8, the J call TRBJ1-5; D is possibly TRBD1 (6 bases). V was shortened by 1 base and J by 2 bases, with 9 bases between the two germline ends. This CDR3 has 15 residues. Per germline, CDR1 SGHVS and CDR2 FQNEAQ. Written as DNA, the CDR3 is TGTGCCAGCAGCTTAGGACAGGCGGGCAATCAGCCCCAGCATTTT. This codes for CASSLGQAGNQPQHF.

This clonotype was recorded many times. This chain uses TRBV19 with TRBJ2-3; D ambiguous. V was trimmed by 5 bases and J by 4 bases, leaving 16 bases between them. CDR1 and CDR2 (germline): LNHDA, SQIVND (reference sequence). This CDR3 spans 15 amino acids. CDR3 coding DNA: TGTGCCAGTAGTTCGCAATGGGGTTGGTCAGATACGCAGTATTTT. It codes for CASSSQWGWSDTQYF. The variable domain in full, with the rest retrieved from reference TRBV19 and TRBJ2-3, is DGGITQSPKYLFRKEGQNVTLSCEQNLNHDAMYWYRQDPGQGLRLIYYSQIVNDFQKGDIAEGYSVSREKKESFPLTVTSAQKNPTAFYLCASSSQWGWSDTQYFGPGTRLTVL.

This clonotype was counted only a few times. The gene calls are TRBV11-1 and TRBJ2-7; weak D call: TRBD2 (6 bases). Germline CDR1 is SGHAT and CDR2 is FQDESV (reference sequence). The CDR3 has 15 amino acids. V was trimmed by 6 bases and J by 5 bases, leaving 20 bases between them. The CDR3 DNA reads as TGTGCCAGCAGTGAGGGCCCAACTAGCTGGCACGAGCAGTACTTC. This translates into CASSEGPTSWHEQYF.

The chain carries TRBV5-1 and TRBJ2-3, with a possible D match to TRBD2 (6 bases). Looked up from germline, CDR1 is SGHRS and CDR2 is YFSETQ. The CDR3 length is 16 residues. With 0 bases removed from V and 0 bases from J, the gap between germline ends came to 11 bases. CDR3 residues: CASSLVAGPSTDTQYF. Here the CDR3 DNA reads TGCGCCAGCAGCTTGGTTGCGGGACCGAGCACAGATACGCAGTATTTT.

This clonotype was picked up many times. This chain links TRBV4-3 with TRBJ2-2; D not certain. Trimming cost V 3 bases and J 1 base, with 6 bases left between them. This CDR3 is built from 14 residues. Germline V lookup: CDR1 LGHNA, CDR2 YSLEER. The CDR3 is CASSHSGNTGELFF. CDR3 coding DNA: TGCGCCAGCAGCCATTCAGGGAACACCGGGGAGCTGTTTTTT.

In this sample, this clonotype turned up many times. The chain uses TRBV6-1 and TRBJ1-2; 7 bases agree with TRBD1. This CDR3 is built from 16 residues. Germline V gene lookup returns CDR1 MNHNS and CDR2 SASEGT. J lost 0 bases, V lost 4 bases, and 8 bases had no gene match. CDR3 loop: CASSVGQFPANYGYTF. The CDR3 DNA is TGTGCCAGCAGTGTGGGACAGTTCCCAGCTAACTATGGCTACACCTTC.

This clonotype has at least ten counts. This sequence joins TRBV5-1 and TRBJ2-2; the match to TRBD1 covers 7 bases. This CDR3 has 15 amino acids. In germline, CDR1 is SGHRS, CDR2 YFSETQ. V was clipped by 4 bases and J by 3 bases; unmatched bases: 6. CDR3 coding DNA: TGCGCCAGCAGCACGACTCAGGGGGACACCGGGGAGCTGTTTTTT. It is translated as CASSTTQGDTGELFF.